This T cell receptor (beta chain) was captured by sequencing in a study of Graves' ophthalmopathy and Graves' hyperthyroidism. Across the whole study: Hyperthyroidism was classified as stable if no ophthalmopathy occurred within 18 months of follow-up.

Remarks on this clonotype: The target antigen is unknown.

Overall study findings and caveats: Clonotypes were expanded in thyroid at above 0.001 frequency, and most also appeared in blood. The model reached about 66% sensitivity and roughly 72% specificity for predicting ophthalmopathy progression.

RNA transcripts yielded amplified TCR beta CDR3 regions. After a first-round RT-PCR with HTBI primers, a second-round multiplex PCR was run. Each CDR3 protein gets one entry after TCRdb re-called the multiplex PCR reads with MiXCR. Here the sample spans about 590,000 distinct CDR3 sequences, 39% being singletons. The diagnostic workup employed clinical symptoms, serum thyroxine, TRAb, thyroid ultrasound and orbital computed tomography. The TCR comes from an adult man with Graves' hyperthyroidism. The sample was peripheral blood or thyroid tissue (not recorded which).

In nucleotides, the CDR3 is TGCAGCGCCTACCCAGAGTCTGGAAACACCATATATTTT. It specifies CSAYPESGNTIYF. The gene calls are TRBV29-1 and TRBJ1-3, with D unclear. V dropped 7 bases and J dropped 1 base, with 11 bases sitting between them. The CDR3 has 13 residues. Germline-derived CDR1 and CDR2 are SQVTM and ANQGSEA.